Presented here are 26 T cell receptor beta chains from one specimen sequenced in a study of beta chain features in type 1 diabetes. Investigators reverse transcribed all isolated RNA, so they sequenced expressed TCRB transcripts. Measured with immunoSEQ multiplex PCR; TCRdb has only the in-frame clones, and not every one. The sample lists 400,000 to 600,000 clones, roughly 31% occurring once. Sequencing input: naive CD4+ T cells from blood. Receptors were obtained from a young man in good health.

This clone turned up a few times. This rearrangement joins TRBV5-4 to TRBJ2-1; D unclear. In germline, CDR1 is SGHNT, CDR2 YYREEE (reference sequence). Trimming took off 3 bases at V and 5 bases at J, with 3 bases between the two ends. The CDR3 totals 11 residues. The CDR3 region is CASSYNNEQFF. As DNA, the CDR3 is TGTGCCAGCAGCTATAACAATGAGCAGTTCTTC. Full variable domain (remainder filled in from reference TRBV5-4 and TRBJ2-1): ETGVTQSPTHLIKTRGQQVTLRCSSQSGHNTVSWYQQALGQGPQFIFQYYREEENGRGNFPPRFSGLQFPNYSSELNVNALELDDSALYLCASSYNNEQFFGPGTRLTVL.

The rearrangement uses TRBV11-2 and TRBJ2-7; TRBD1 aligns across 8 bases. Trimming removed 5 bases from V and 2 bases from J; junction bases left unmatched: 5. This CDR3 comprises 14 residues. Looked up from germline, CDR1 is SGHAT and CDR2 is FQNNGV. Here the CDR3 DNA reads TGTGCCAGCAGCCCCGGGACAGGAGCCTACGAGCAGTACTTC. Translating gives CASSPGTGAYEQYF.

The DNA for the CDR3 is TGCGCCAGCAGCCAAGTCGCTGGAACGAGACTCCAGGAGCAGTTCTTC. It translates to CASSQVAGTRLQEQFF. The genes are TRBV4-3 and TRBJ2-1; D is ambiguous. Germline assignment: CDR1 LGHNA and CDR2 YSLEER. This CDR3 has 16 residues. V lost 1 base, J lost 10 bases, and 20 bases lay in between.

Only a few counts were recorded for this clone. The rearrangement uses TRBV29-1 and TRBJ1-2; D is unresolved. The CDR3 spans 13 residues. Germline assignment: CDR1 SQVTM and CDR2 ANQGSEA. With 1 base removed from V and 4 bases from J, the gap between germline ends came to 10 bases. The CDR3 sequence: CSVEGDFLYGYTF. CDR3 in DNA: TGCAGCGTTGAAGGAGACTTCCTCTATGGCTACACCTTC.

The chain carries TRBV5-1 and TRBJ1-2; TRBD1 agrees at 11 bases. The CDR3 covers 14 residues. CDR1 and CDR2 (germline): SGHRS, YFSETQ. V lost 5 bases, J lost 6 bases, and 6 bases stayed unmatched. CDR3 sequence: CASRPGQGAHGYTF. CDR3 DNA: TGCGCCAGCAGACCAGGACAGGGGGCGCATGGCTACACCTTC. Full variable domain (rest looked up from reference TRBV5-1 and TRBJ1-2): KAGVTQTPRYLIKTRGQQVTLSCSPISGHRSVSWYQQTPGQGLQFLFEYFSETQRNKGNFPGRFSGRQFSNSRSEMNVSTLELGDSALYLCASRPGQGAHGYTFGSGTRLTVV.

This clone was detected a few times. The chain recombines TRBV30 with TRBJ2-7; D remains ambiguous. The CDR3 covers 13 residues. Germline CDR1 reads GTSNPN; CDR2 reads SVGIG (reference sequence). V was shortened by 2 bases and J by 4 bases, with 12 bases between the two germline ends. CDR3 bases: TGTGCCTGGAGTATCCCGAGTTTATACGAGCAGTACTTC. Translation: CAWSIPSLYEQYF. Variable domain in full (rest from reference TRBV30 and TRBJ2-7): SQTIHQWPATLVQPVGSPLSLECTVEGTSNPNLYWYRQAAGRGLQLLFYSVGIGQISSEVPQNLSASRPQDRQFILSSKKLLLSDSGFYLCAWSIPSLYEQYFGPGTRLTVT.

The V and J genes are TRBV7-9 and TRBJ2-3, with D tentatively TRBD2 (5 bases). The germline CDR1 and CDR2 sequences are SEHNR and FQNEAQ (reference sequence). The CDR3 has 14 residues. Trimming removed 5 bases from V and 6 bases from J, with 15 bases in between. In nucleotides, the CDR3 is TGTGCCAGCAGCCTCCGGTTCTCGGGGGATACGCAGTATTTT. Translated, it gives CASSLRFSGDTQYF.

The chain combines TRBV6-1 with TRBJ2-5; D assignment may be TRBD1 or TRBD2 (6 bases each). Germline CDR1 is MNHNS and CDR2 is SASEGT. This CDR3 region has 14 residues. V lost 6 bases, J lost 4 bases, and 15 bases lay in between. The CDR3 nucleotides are TGTGCCAGCAGGCCCAGGGGAGGAGGAGAGACCCAGTACTTC. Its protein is CASRPRGGGETQYF.

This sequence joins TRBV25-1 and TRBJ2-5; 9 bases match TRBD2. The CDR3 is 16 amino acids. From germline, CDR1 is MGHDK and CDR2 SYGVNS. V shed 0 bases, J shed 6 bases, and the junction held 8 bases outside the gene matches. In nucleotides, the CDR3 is TGTGCCAGCAGTGAATATGCGGGAGGGCCGGCGAAGACCCAGTACTTC. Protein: CASSEYAGGPAKTQYF. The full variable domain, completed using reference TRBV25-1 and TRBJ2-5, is EADIYQTPRYLVIGTGKKITLECSQTMGHDKMYWYQQDPGMELHLIHYSYGVNSTEKGDLSSESTVSRIRTEHFPLTLESARPSHTSQYLCASSEYAGGPAKTQYFGPGTRLLVL.

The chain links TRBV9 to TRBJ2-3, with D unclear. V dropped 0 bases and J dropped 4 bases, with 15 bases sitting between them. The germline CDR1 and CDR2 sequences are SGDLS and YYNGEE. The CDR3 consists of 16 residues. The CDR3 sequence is CASSVEAYPIADTQYF. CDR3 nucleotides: TGTGCCAGCAGCGTAGAGGCCTATCCAATAGCAGATACGCAGTATTTT.

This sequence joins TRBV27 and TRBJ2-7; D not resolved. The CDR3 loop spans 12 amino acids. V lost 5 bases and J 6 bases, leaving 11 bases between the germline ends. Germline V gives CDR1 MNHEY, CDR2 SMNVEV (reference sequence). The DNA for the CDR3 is TGTGCCAGCAGTCACTCCCTTGGCGAGCAGTACTTC. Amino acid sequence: CASSHSLGEQYF.

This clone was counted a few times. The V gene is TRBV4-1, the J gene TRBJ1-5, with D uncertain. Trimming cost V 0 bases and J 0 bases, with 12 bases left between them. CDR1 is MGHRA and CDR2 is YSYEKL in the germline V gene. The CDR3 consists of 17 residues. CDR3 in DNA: TGCGCCAGCAGCCAAGAATCTAACGCTTATAGCAATCAGCCCCAGCATTTT. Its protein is CASSQESNAYSNQPQHF.

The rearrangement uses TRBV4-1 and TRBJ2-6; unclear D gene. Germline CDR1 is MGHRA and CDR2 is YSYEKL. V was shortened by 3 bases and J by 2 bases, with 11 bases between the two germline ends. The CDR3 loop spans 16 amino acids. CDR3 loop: CASSQYYITGANVLTF. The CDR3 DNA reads TGCGCCAGCAGCCAGTACTACATTACTGGGGCCAACGTCCTGACTTTC.

CDR3 loop: CASREGPSTDTQYF. The DNA of the CDR3 is TGCGCCAGCAGAGAGGGACCCAGCACAGATACGCAGTATTTT. This chain connects TRBV23-1 to TRBJ2-3; D possibly matches TRBD1 or TRBD2 (5 bases each). TRBV23-1 is placed among ORFs of uncertain function. The V end was cut by 6 bases, the J end by 0 bases, with 10 bases between. The CDR3 consists of 14 residues.

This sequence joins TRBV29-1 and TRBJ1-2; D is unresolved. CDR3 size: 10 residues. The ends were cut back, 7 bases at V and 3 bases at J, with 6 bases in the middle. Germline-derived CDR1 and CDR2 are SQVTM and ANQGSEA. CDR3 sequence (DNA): TGCAGCGGTGGGGACTATGGCTACACCTTC. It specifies CSGGDYGYTF.

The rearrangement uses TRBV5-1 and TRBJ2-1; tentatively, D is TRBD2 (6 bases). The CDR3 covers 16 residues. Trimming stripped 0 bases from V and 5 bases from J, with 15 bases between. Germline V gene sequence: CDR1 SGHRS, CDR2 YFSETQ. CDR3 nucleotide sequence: TGCGCCAGCAGCTTGGTTGGCGGGATGGGAAACAATGAGCAGTTCTTC. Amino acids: CASSLVGGMGNNEQFF.

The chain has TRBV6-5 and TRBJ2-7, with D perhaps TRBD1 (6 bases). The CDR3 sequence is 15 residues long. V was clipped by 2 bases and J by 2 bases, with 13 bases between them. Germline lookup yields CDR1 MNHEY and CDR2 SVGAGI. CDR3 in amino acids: CASSYDTGTTYEQYF. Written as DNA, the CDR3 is TGTGCCAGCAGTTACGACACCGGGACAACCTACGAGCAGTACTTC.

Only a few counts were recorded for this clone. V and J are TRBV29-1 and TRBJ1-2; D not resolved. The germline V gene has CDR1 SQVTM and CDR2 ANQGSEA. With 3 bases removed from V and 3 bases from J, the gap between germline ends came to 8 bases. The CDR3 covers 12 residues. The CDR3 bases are TGCAGCGTTGATAAGGGTGACTATGGCTACACCTTC. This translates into CSVDKGDYGYTF.

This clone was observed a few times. The CDR3 DNA sequence: TGTGCCAGCAGGACCGAGGTCCCAGAGACCCAGTACTTC. Residues: CASRTEVPETQYF. V usage is TRBV7-9 and J usage is TRBJ2-5; D remains ambiguous. V lost 6 bases to trimming and J lost 4 bases, with 12 bases between them. Germline V CDR1 and CDR2: SEHNR, FQNEAQ (reference sequence). The CDR3 sequence is 13 residues long.

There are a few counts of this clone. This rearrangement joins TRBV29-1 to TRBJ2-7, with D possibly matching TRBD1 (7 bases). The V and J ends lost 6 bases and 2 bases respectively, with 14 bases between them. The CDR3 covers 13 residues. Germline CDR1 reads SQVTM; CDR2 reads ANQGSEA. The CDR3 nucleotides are TGCAGCGTCGGGGGACAGTATACCTACGAGCAGTACTTC. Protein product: CSVGGQYTYEQYF.

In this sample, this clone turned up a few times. CDR3 amino acids: CAWSVQAGSYNEQFF. CDR3 sequence (DNA): TGTGCCTGGAGTGTACAGGCGGGCTCCTACAATGAGCAGTTCTTC. The chain has TRBV30 and TRBJ2-1, with D possibly being TRBD1 or TRBD2 (5 bases each). The CDR3 contains 15 residues. CDR1 is GTSNPN and CDR2 is SVGIG in the germline V gene (reference sequence). Trimming took off 0 bases at V and 0 bases at J, with 9 bases between the two ends.

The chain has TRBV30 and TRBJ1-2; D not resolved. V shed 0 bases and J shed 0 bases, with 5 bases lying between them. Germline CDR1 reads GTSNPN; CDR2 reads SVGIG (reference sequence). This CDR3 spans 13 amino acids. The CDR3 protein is CAWSVAANYGYTF. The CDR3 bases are TGTGCCTGGAGTGTAGCAGCTAACTATGGCTACACCTTC.

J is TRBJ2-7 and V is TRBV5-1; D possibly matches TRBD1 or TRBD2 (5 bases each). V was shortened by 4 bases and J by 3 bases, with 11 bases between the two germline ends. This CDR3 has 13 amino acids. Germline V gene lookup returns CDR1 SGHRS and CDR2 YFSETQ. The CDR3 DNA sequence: TGCGCCAGCAGCCGGGACGGAAACTACGAGCAGTACTTC. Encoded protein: CASSRDGNYEQYF.

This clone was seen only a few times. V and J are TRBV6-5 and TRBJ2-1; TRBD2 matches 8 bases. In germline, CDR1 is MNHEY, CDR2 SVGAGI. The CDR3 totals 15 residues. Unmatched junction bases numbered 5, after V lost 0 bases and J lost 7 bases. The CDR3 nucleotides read TGTGCCAGCAGTTACTCGACGGGACTAGGTAATGAGCAGTTCTTC. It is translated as CASSYSTGLGNEQFF.

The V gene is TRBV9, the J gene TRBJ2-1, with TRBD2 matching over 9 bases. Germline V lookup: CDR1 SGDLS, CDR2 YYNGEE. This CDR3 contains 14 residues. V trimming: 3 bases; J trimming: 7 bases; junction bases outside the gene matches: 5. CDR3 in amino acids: CASSAGLAWNEQFF. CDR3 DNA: TGTGCCAGCAGCGCAGGACTAGCGTGGAATGAGCAGTTCTTC. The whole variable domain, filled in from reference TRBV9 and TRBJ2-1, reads DSGVTQTPKHLITATGQRVTLRCSPRSGDLSVYWYQQSLDQGLQFLIQYYNGEERAKGNILERFSAQQFPDLHSELNLSSLELGDSALYFCASSAGLAWNEQFFGPGTRLTVL.

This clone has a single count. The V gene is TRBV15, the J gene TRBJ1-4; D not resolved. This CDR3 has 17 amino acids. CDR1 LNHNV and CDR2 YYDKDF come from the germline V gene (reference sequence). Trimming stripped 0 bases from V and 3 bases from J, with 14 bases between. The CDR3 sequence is CATSRDRPGGSNEKLFF. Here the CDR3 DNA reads TGTGCCACCAGCAGAGATCGCCCAGGCGGGTCTAATGAAAAACTGTTTTTT.